These 28 T cell receptor beta chains share one sample of origin, sequenced in a study of T cell responses to AZD1222 COVID-19 vaccine. Produced via immunoSEQ multiplex PCR; TCRdb's table is partial and in-frame only. Here the sample spans just over 90,000 clones, 80% to 90% being singletons. The sequencing here drew on peripheral blood, taken 28 days after the second AZD1222 dose. The receptor set was obtained from an adult who received the AZD1222 COVID-19 vaccine.

The V call is TRBV9, the J call TRBJ1-4; D gene ambiguous. Germline lookup yields CDR1 SGDLS and CDR2 YYNGEE. V was trimmed by 0 bases and J by 5 bases, leaving 11 bases between them. This CDR3 is built from 15 residues. The DNA of the CDR3 is TGTGCCAGCAGCGTAGCACACCAGCCAAATGAAAAACTGTTTTTT. Translation: CASSVAHQPNEKLFF. The entire variable domain, with the rest obtained from reference TRBV9 and TRBJ1-4, is as follows: DSGVTQTPKHLITATGQRVTLRCSPRSGDLSVYWYQQSLDQGLQFLIQYYNGEERAKGNILERFSAQQFPDLHSELNLSSLELGDSALYFCASSVAHQPNEKLFFGSGTQLSVL.

The CDR3: CASSVGGRNQETQYF. DNA of the CDR3: TGTGCCAGCAGCGTAGGGGGCAGGAACCAAGAGACCCAGTACTTC. The genes are TRBV9 and TRBJ2-5; D might be TRBD1 (5 bases). V was clipped by 0 bases and J by 0 bases, with 9 bases between them. This CDR3 has 15 amino acids. Germline V gene sequence: CDR1 SGDLS, CDR2 YYNGEE.

The table lists this clone with a few counts. The chain carries TRBV6-4 and TRBJ2-1; 8 bases match TRBD1. The CDR3 has 16 residues. Per germline, CDR1 MRHNA and CDR2 SNTAGT. V dropped 8 bases and J dropped 5; count of bases not matched to a gene: 14. The DNA for the CDR3 is TGTGCCAGCTCCAGTGACGCCGGGACAGGTCACAATGAGCAGTTCTTC. Protein sequence: CASSSDAGTGHNEQFF.

The chain's CDR3 is CASSEMARWANTGELFF. The CDR3 DNA follows: TGTGCCAGCAGTGAAATGGCCAGGTGGGCTAACACCGGGGAGCTGTTTTTT. The chain has TRBV2 and TRBJ2-2; D ambiguous. The germline gives CDR1 SNHLY, CDR2 FYNNEI. The length of the CDR3 is 17 residues. Deletions cut 2 bases from V and 2 bases from J, with 15 bases between. The full variable domain, with the rest looked up from reference TRBV2 and TRBJ2-2, is EPEVTQTPSHQVTQMGQEVILRCVPISNHLYFYWYRQILGQKVEFLVSFYNNEISEKSEIFDDQFSVERPDGSNFTLKIRSTKLEDSAMYFCASSEMARWANTGELFFGEGSRLTVL.

The chain combines TRBV6-6 with TRBJ1-1, with D uncertain. The CDR3 length is 14 residues. The V and J ends lost 2 bases and 1 base respectively, with 8 bases between them. Germline V gene sequence: CDR1 MNHNY, CDR2 SVGAGI (reference sequence). This CDR3 is CASSYMGRNTEAFF. DNA for the CDR3: TGTGCCAGCAGTTACATGGGTAGGAACACTGAAGCTTTCTTT.

This sequence joins TRBV9 and TRBJ2-2; 8 bases map to TRBD1. CDR3 size: 13 residues. Germline CDR1 reads SGDLS; CDR2 reads YYNGEE. Trimming at V came to 4 bases and at J to 6 bases, leaving 2 bases not matched to a gene. The CDR3 DNA reads as TGTGCCAGCAGCCTACAGGGGGCCGGGGAGCTGTTTTTT. Its translation is CASSLQGAGELFF.

V usage is TRBV2 and J usage is TRBJ1-2; 9 nucleotides match TRBD1. The CDR3 consists of 13 residues. After removal of 6 bases from V and 5 bases from J, the junction contained 4 bases not matched to a gene. Germline V gene lookup returns CDR1 SNHLY and CDR2 FYNNEI. The CDR3 protein is CASSRDREYGYTF. CDR3 nucleotides: TGTGCCAGCAGCAGGGACAGGGAGTATGGCTACACCTTC.

This sequence joins TRBV7-2 and TRBJ1-2, with D perhaps TRBD1 (5 bases). Trimming removed 5 bases at V and 4 bases at J, with 20 bases between. CDR3 length: 16 residues. Germline values: CDR1 SGHTA, CDR2 FQGNSA. CDR3 in DNA: TGTGCCAGCAGCATCTACCACGGGGCGCAGAGCTATGGCTACACCTTC. This codes for CASSIYHGAQSYGYTF.

This chain links TRBV5-4 with TRBJ1-1, with D unresolved. V was clipped by 5 bases and J by 4 bases, with 18 bases between them. CDR3 length: 15 amino acids. Germline CDR1 is SGHNT and CDR2 is YYREEE (reference sequence). The CDR3, as DNA: TGTGCCAGCAGTTATACCGGTGGGGAAGGCACTGAAGCTTTCTTT. Translation gives CASSYTGGEGTEAFF.

CDR3 bases: TGTGCCAGCAGCTTGGACAGGGGTTATGGCTACACCTTC. It yields the protein CASSLDRGYGYTF. This chain connects TRBV5-4 to TRBJ1-2; 7 nucleotides agree with TRBD1. Germline CDR1 reads SGHNT; CDR2 reads YYREEE (reference sequence). The CDR3 is 13 residues long. V lost 0 bases, J lost 5 bases, and 1 base stayed unmatched. Variable domain in full (rest from reference TRBV5-4 and TRBJ1-2): ETGVTQSPTHLIKTRGQQVTLRCSSQSGHNTVSWYQQALGQGPQFIFQYYREEENGRGNFPPRFSGLQFPNYSSELNVNALELDDSALYLCASSLDRGYGYTFGSGTRLTVV.

The chain recombines TRBV28 with TRBJ1-5, with TRBD1 identical over 7 bases. Germline CDR1 is MDHEN and CDR2 is SYDVKM. This CDR3 is 16 amino acids long. J was trimmed by 7 bases and V by 3 bases; bases with no gene match: 12. The CDR3 region is CASSFRTGYLLQPQHF. In DNA, the CDR3 is TGTGCCAGCAGTTTTAGGACAGGCTACCTCCTCCAGCCCCAGCATTTT.

This chain uses TRBV10-3 with TRBJ2-3, with D perhaps assigned TRBD1 or TRBD2 (5 bases each). The length of the CDR3 is 13 residues. V was cut by 5 bases and J by 4 bases, with 10 bases left in between. Germline V CDR1 and CDR2: ENHRY, SYGVKD. The CDR3 protein is CAISKGTSDTQYF. Here the CDR3 DNA reads TGTGCCATCAGTAAGGGGACCTCAGATACGCAGTATTTT.

J is TRBJ1-6 and V is TRBV19, with D perhaps matching TRBD1 (5 bases). Looked up from germline, CDR1 is LNHDA and CDR2 is SQIVND (reference sequence). V was trimmed by 6 bases and J by 10 bases, leaving 13 bases between them. The length of the CDR3 is 13 residues. CDR3: CASSHPRGSPLHF. For the CDR3, the DNA is TGTGCCAGTAGCCACCCACGGGGGTCACCCCTCCACTTT.

V and J are TRBV11-3 and TRBJ2-1, with 16 bases aligning to TRBD2. Trimming removed 5 bases from V and 2 bases from J; junction bases left unmatched: 12. Germline loops: CDR1 SGHNT, CDR2 YENEEA. The CDR3 loop spans 20 amino acids. The CDR3 loop is CASSRNEGTSGRAAYNEQFF. CDR3 in DNA: TGTGCCAGCAGCCGTAATGAAGGGACTAGCGGGAGGGCCGCCTACAATGAGCAGTTCTTC.

The J gene is TRBJ2-3, the V gene TRBV29-1, with 11 bases matching TRBD2. Trimming took 7 bases from V and 4 from J; bases not matched to a gene: 7. Per the germline V gene, CDR1 is SQVTM and CDR2 is ANQGSEA. This CDR3 comprises 14 residues. The CDR3 coding sequence is TGCAGCGCCAGGCCTAGCGGGGGGCCAGATACGCAGTATTTT. As protein: CSARPSGGPDTQYF.

The chain carries TRBV12-5 and TRBJ1-5; tentative D call: TRBD1 (5 bases). CDR3 length: 12 amino acids. With 6 bases removed from V and 4 bases from J, the gap between germline ends came to 7 bases. Germline CDR1 is LGHNT and CDR2 is FRNRAP. In DNA, the CDR3 is TGTGCTAGTGGCCAGGGAAATCAGCCCCAGCATTTT. Its translation: CASGQGNQPQHF.

The gene calls are TRBV4-2 and TRBJ2-2; no firm D call. Trimming removed 4 bases from V and 5 bases from J, with 11 bases in between. The CDR3 is 14 amino acids. The germline CDR1 and CDR2 sequences are LGHNA and YNFKEQ. This chain's CDR3 is CASSLSRPTGELFF. CDR3 DNA sequence: TGTGCCAGCAGCCTAAGCCGGCCAACCGGGGAGCTGTTTTTT.

This clone was detected only once. The chain is built from TRBV30 and TRBJ2-3; weak D call: TRBD2 (5 bases). Germline V CDR1 and CDR2: GTSNPN, SVGIG (reference sequence). This CDR3 spans 14 amino acids. Trimming pared 2 bases from V and 5 bases from J, leaving 14 bases between. The CDR3 protein is CAWSPRGIRDTQYF. The CDR3 DNA is TGTGCCTGGAGTCCACGGGGAATTAGAGATACGCAGTATTTT.

This rearrangement joins TRBV3-1 (or the pseudogene TRBV3-2) to TRBJ2-5; 12 positions match TRBD2. J was trimmed by 5 bases and V by 3 bases; bases with no gene match: 13. The CDR3 is 18 residues long. Germline V gene sequence: CDR1 LGHDT, CDR2 YNNKEL (reference sequence). The CDR3 protein is CASSHRLAGDPPGETQYF. CDR3 nucleotides: TGTGCCAGCAGCCACCGACTAGCGGGAGACCCTCCGGGTGAGACCCAGTACTTC.

V gene TRBV10-3 combines with J gene TRBJ2-1, with 7 bases fitting TRBD1. Germline-derived CDR1 and CDR2 are ENHRY and SYGVKD. The CDR3 loop spans 14 amino acids. The ends lost 0 bases at V and 7 bases at J; junction bases unmatched: 3. The CDR3 loop reads CAISESTGWNEQFF. The CDR3 DNA follows: TGTGCCATCAGTGAGTCGACAGGGTGGAATGAGCAGTTCTTC.

The chain uses TRBV7-2 and TRBJ1-6; D is perhaps TRBD1 (5 bases). Trimming removed 3 bases at V and 6 bases at J, with 15 bases between. The germline V gene has CDR1 SGHTA and CDR2 FQGNSA. The CDR3 loop spans 16 amino acids. The CDR3 coding sequence is TGTGCCAGCAGCTTTGGTCGCAGGGCCGTTAATTCACCCCTCCACTTT. This translates into CASSFGRRAVNSPLHF.

This clone has just a few counts. V is TRBV15 and J is TRBJ1-5; D remains ambiguous. Germline-derived CDR1 and CDR2 are LNHNV and YYDKDF (reference sequence). The CDR3 has 16 amino acids. The germline V and J ends were trimmed by 1 base and 7 bases, with 17 bases remaining between them. The CDR3: CATSRGGRGDVQPQHF. The CDR3 coding sequence is TGTGCCACCAGCAGAGGCGGAAGAGGTGACGTGCAGCCCCAGCATTTT.

The table lists this clone with a count of one. The V gene is TRBV7-3, the J gene TRBJ1-1; weak D call: TRBD1 (6 bases). Germline V gene data show CDR1 as SGHTA and CDR2 as FQGTGA. The CDR3 runs 14 residues. The V end lost 1 base, the J end lost 6 bases, and 12 bases lay between the germline ends. The CDR3 DNA is TGTGCCAGCAGCTTAAAGGGGGAAGTCCCTGAAGCTTTCTTT. Translated, it gives CASSLKGEVPEAFF. The whole variable domain, remainder taken from reference TRBV7-3 and TRBJ1-1, is GAGVSQTPSNKVTEKGKYVELRCDPISGHTALYWYRQSLGQGPEFLIYFQGTGAADDSGLPNDRFFAVRPEGSVSTLKIQRTERGDSAVYLCASSLKGEVPEAFFGQGTRLTVV.

The V and J genes are TRBV2 and TRBJ1-2; D gene ambiguous. This CDR3 comprises 17 residues. Trimming stripped 1 base from V and 0 bases from J, with 15 bases between. Per the germline V gene, CDR1 is SNHLY and CDR2 is FYNNEI. The CDR3 region has the DNA TGTGCCAGCAGTGAAGTGGGAAGTGGTGGAGCTAACTATGGCTACACCTTC. Translated: CASSEVGSGGANYGYTF.

The chain uses TRBV18 and TRBJ2-5, with D perhaps assigned TRBD1 or TRBD2 (6 bases each). Germline V lookup: CDR1 KGHSH, CDR2 LQKENI. The CDR3 spans 14 residues. V was shortened by 4 bases and J by 5 bases, with 14 bases between the two germline ends. The chain's CDR3 is CASSQQGGGETQYF. The DNA of the CDR3 is TGTGCCAGCTCACAACAGGGAGGTGGCGAGACCCAGTACTTC.

V gene TRBV3-1 (or the pseudogene TRBV3-2) combines with J gene TRBJ2-5; 9 nucleotides match TRBD2. With V trimmed by 2 bases and J by 0 bases, 7 bases remained unmatched. This CDR3 is 17 amino acids long. Germline V lookup: CDR1 LGHDT, CDR2 YNNKEL (reference sequence). CDR3 sequence reads: CASSQTTSGTNQETQYF. The CDR3 DNA is TGTGCCAGCAGCCAAACGACTAGCGGAACCAACCAAGAGACCCAGTACTTC.

V and J are TRBV30 and TRBJ1-2; possibly TRBD1 for D (6 bases). The V gene's germline CDR1 is GTSNPN and CDR2 SVGIG (reference sequence). V was shortened by 0 bases and J by 13 bases, with 12 bases between the two germline ends. CDR3 length equals 11 residues. The CDR3 DNA sequence: TGTGCCTGGAGTGTACAGGGTGACAGCACCTTC. Translation gives CAWSVQGDSTF.

The V and J genes are TRBV4-1 and TRBJ2-1; 9 bases line up with TRBD2. The V segment lost 3 bases and the J segment 6 bases; nucleotides outside the gene matches: 6. The germline V gene encodes CDR1 MGHRA and CDR2 YSYEKL. The CDR3 has 15 residues. The CDR3 sequence: CASSQLGLAGNEQFF. The DNA of the CDR3 is TGCGCCAGCAGCCAGCTGGGACTAGCAGGCAATGAGCAGTTCTTC.